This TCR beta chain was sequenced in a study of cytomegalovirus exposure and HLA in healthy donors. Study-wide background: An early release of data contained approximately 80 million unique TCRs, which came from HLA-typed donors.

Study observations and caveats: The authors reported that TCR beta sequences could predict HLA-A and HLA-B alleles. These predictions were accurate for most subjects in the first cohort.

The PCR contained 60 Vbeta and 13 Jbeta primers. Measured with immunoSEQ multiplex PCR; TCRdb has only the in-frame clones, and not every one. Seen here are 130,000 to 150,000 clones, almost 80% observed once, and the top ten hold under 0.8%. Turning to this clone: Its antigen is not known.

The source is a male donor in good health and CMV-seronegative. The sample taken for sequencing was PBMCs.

The CDR3 is CASSLTAGGNEKLFF. The CDR3 DNA follows: TGTGCCAGCAGCCTCACGGCAGGAGGTAATGAAAAACTGTTTTTT. The chain recombines TRBV9 with TRBJ1-4, with D unresolved. This CDR3 contains 15 residues. The V gene's germline CDR1 is SGDLS and CDR2 YYNGEE. V was cut by 4 bases and J by 4 bases, with 14 bases left in between.